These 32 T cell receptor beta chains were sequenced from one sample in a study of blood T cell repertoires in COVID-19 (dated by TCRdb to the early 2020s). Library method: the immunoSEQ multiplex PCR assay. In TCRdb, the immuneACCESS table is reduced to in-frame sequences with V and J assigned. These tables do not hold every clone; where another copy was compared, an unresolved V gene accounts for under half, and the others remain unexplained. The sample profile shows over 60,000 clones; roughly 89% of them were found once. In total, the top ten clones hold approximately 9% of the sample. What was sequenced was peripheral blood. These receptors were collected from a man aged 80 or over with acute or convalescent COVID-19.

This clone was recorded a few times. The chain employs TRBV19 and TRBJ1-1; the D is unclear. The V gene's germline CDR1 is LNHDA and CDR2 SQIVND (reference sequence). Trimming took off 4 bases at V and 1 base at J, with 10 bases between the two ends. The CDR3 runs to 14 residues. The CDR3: CASSRARQNTEAFF. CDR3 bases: TGTGCCAGTAGTAGAGCCAGGCAGAACACTGAAGCTTTCTTT.

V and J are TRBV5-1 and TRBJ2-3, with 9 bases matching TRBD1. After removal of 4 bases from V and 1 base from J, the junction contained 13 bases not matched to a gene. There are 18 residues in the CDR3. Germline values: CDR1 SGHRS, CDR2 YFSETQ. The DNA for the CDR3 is TGCGCCAGCAGCAACGGACAGGGGACAATCCTCCGCACAGATACGCAGTATTTT. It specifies CASSNGQGTILRTDTQYF.

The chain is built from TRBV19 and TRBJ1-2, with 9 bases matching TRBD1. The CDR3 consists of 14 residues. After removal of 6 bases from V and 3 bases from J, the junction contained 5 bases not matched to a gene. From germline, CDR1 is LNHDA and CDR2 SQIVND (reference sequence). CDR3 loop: CASSRTGADYGYTF. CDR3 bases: TGTGCCAGTAGCCGGACAGGGGCAGACTATGGCTACACCTTC. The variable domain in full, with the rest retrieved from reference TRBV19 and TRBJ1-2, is DGGITQSPKYLFRKEGQNVTLSCEQNLNHDAMYWYRQDPGQGLRLIYYSQIVNDFQKGDIAEGYSVSREKKESFPLTVTSAQKNPTAFYLCASSRTGADYGYTFGSGTRLTVV.

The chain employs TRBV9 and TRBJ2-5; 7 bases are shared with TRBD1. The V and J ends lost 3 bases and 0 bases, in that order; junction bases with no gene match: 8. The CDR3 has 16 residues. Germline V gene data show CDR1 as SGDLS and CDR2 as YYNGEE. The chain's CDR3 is CASSATGLLYQETQYF. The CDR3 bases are TGTGCCAGCAGCGCGACAGGGCTACTGTACCAAGAGACCCAGTACTTC.

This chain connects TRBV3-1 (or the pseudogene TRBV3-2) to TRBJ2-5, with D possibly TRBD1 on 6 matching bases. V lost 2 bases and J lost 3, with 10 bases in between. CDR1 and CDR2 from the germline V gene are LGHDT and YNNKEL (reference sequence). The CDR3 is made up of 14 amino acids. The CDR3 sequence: CASSQPQGEETQYF. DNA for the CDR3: TGTGCCAGCAGCCAACCACAGGGAGAAGAGACCCAGTACTTC.

CDR3 residues: CASSRDWRGETQYF. CDR3 DNA: TGCGCCAGCAGCCGGGACTGGCGCGGCGAGACCCAGTACTTC. The chain employs TRBV4-1 and TRBJ2-5, with a possible D match to TRBD2 (6 bases). V was shortened by 4 bases and J by 5 bases, with 14 bases between the two germline ends. The CDR3 spans 14 residues. Germline V gives CDR1 MGHRA, CDR2 YSYEKL.

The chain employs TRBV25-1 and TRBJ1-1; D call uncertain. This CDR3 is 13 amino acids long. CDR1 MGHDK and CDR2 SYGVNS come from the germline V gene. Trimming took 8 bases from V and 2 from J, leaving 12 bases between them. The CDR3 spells CASLGDLNTEAFF. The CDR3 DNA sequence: TGTGCCAGCTTGGGAGACCTTAACACTGAAGCTTTCTTT.

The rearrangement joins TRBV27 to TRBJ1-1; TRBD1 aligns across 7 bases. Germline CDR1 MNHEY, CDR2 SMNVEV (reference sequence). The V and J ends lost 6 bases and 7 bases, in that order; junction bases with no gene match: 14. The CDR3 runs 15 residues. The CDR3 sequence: CASRLYRGPAYEAFF. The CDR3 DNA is TGTGCCAGCAGGTTGTACAGGGGACCGGCCTATGAAGCTTTCTTT.

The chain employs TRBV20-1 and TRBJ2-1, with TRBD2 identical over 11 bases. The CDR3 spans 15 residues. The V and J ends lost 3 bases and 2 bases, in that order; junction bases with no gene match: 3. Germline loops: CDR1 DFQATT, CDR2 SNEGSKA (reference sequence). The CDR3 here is CSASSGLAAYNEQFF. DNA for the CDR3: TGCAGTGCTAGTTCGGGACTAGCGGCCTACAATGAGCAGTTCTTC.

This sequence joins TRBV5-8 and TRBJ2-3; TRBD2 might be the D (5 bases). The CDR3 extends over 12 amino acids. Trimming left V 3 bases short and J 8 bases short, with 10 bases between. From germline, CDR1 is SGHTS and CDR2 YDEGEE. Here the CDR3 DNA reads TGTGCCAGCAGCTCCCTGGCGGGTACGCAGTATTTT. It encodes CASSSLAGTQYF.

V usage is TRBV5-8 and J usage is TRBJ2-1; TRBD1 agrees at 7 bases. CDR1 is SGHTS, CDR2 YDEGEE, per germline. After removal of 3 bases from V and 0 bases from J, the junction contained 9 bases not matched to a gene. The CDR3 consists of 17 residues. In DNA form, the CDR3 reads TGTGCCAGCAGCTCGGGGACAGTCCTTAGCTCCTACAATGAGCAGTTCTTC. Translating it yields CASSSGTVLSSYNEQFF.

The CDR3 DNA reads TGTGCCACCAGTGATGCGGGACAGAACTATGGCTACACCTTC. It specifies CATSDAGQNYGYTF. This chain links TRBV24-1 with TRBJ1-2, with 7 bases matching TRBD1. This CDR3 is 14 amino acids long. V dropped 3 bases and J dropped 2; count of bases not matched to a gene: 2. The germline CDR1 and CDR2 sequences are KGHDR and SFDVKD.

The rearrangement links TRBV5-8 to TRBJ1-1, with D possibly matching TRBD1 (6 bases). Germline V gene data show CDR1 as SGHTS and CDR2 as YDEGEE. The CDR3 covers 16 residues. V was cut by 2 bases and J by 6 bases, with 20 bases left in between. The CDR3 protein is CASSFALAGALPEAFF. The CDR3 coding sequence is TGTGCCAGCAGCTTCGCATTGGCAGGGGCCTTGCCTGAAGCTTTCTTT.

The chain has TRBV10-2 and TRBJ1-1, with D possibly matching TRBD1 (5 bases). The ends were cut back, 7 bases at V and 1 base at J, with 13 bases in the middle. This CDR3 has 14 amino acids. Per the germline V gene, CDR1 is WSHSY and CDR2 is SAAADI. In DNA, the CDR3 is TGCGCCAGCACTCGAACAGGCTCGAACACTGAAGCTTTCTTT. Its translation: CASTRTGSNTEAFF.

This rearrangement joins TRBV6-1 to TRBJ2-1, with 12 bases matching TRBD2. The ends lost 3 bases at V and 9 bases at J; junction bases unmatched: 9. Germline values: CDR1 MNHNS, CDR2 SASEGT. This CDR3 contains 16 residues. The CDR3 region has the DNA TGTGCCAGCAGTGACCGTCTAGCGGGAGGGATGCGTGAGCAGTTCTTC. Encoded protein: CASSDRLAGGMREQFF.

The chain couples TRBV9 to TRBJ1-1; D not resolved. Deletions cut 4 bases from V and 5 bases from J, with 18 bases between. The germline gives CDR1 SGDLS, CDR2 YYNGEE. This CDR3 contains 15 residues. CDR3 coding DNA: TGTGCCAGCAGCCCAACTACGGGGTATGGAACTGAAGCTTTCTTT. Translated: CASSPTTGYGTEAFF.

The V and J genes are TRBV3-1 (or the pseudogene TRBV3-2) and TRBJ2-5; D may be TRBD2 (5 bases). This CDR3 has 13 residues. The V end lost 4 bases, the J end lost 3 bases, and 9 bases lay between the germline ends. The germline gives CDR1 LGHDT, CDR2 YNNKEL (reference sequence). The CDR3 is CASSPDLEETQYF. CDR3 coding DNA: TGTGCCAGCAGCCCGGACTTAGAAGAGACCCAGTACTTC.

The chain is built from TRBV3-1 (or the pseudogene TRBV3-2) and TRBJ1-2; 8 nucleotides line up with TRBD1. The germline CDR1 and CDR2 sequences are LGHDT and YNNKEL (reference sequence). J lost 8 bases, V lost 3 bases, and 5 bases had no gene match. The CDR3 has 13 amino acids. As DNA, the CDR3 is TGTGCCAGCAGCCAGGACAGGGCCACGGGCTACACCTTC. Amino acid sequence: CASSQDRATGYTF.

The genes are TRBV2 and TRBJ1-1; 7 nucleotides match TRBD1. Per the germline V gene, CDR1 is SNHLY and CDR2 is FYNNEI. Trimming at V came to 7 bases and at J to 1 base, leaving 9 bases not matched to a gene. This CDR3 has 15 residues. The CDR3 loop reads CASTPLQGRNTEAFF. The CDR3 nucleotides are TGTGCCAGCACCCCCCTACAGGGGAGGAACACTGAAGCTTTCTTT.

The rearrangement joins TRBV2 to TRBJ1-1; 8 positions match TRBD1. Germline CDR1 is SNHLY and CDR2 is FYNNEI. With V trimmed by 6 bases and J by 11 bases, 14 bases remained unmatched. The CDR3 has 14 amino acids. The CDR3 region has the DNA TGTGCCAGCAGACCCCAGAGGACAGGGACTGGGGCTTTCTTT. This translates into CASRPQRTGTGAFF.

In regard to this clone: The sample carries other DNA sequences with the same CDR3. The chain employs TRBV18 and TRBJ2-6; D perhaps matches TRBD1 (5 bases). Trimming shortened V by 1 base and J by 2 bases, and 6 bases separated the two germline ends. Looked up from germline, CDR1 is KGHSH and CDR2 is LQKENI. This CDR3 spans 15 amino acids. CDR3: CASSPQGTGANVLTF. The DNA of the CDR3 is TGTGCCAGCTCACCACAGGGGACTGGGGCCAACGTCCTGACTTTC. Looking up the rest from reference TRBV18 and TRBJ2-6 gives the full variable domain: NAGVMQNPRHLVRRRGQEARLRCSPMKGHSHVYWYRQLPEEGLKFMVYLQKENIIDESGMPKERFSAEFPKEGPSILRIQQVVRGDSAAYFCASSPQGTGANVLTFGAGSRLTVL.

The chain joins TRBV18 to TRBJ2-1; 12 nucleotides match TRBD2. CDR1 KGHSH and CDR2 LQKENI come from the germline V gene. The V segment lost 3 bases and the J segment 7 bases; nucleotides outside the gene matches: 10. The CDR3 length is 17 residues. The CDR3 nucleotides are TGTGCCAGCTCACCGCCCACCTCTAGCGGGAGGGGGAATGAGCAGTTCTTC. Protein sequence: CASSPPTSSGRGNEQFF. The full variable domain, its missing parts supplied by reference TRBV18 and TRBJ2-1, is NAGVMQNPRHLVRRRGQEARLRCSPMKGHSHVYWYRQLPEEGLKFMVYLQKENIIDESGMPKERFSAEFPKEGPSILRIQQVVRGDSAAYFCASSPPTSSGRGNEQFFGPGTRLTVL.

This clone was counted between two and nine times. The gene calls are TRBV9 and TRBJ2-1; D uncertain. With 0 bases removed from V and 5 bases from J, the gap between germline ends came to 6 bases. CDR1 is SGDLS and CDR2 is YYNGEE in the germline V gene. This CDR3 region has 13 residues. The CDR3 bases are TGTGCCAGCAGCGTAGGTAGTGACAATGAGCAGTTCTTC. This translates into CASSVGSDNEQFF.

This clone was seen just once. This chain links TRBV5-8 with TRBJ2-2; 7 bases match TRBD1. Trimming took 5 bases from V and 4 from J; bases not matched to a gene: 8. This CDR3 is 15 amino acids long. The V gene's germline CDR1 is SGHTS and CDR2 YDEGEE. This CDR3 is CASRLDRVSTGELFF. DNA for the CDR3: TGTGCCAGCAGGTTAGACAGGGTCAGCACCGGGGAGCTGTTTTTT.

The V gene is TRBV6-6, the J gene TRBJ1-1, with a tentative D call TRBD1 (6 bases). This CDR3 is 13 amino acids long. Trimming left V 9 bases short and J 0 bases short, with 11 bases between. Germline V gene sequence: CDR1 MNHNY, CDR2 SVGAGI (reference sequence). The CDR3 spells CASRQVLNTEAFF. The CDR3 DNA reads TGTGCCAGTAGACAGGTGTTGAACACTGAAGCTTTCTTT.

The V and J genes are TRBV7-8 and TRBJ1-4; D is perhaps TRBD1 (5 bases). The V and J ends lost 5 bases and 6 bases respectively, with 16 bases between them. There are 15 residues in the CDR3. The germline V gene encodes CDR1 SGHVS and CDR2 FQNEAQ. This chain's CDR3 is CASSLGTLYDEKLFF. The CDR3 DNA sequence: TGTGCCAGCAGCCTAGGGACTCTTTACGATGAAAAACTGTTTTTT.

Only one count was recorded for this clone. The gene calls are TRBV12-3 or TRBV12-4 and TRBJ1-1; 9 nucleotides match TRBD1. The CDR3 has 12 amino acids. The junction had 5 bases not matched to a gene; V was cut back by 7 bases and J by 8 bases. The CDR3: CASTTGGPEAFF. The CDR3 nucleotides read TGTGCCAGCACCACAGGGGGCCCCGAAGCTTTCTTT.

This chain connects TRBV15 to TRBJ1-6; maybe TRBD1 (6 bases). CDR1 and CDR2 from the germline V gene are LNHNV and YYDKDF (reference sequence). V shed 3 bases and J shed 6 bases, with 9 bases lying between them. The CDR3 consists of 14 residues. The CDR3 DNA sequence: TGTGCCACCAGCAGGCCGGACAGTAATTCACCCCTCCACTTT. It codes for CATSRPDSNSPLHF. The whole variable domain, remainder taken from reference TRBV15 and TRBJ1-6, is DAMVIQNPRYQVTQFGKPVTLSCSQTLNHNVMYWYQQKSSQAPKLLFHYYDKDFNNEADTPDNFQSRRPNTSFCFLDIRSPGLGDTAMYLCATSRPDSNSPLHFGNGTRLTVT.

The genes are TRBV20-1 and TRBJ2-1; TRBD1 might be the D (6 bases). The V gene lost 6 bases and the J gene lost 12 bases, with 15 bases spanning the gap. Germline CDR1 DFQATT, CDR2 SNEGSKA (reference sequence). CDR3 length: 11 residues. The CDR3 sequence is CSAVPQGWQFF. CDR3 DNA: TGCAGTGCCGTCCCACAGGGATGGCAGTTCTTC.

CDR3: CASSPHQKNYGYTF. The CDR3 DNA reads TGTGCCAGCAGCCCGCATCAGAAAAACTATGGCTACACCTTC. This sequence joins TRBV6-5 and TRBJ1-2; D gene ambiguous. CDR1 MNHEY and CDR2 SVGAGI come from the germline V gene. CDR3 length equals 14 residues. Between the trimmed V and J ends, which lost 6 bases and 2 bases, there was a span of 13 bases.

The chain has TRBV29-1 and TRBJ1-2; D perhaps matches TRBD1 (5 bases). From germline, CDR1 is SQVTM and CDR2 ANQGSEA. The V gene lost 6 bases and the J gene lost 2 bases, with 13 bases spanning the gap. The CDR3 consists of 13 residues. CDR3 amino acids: CSVDRVTNYGYTF. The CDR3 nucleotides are TGCAGCGTCGACAGAGTCACAAACTATGGCTACACCTTC. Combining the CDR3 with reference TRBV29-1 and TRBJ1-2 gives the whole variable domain SAVISQKPSRDICQRGTSLTIQCQVDSQVTMMFWYRQQPGQSLTLIATANQGSEATYESGFVIDKFPISRPNLTFSTLTVSNMSPEDSSIYLCSVDRVTNYGYTFGSGTRLTVV.

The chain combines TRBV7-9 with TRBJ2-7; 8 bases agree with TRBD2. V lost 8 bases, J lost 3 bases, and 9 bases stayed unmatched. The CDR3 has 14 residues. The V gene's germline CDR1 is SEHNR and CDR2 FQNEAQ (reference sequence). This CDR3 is CASSPPGGNYEQYF. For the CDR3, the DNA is TGTGCCAGCTCACCCCCGGGAGGGAACTACGAGCAGTACTTC.